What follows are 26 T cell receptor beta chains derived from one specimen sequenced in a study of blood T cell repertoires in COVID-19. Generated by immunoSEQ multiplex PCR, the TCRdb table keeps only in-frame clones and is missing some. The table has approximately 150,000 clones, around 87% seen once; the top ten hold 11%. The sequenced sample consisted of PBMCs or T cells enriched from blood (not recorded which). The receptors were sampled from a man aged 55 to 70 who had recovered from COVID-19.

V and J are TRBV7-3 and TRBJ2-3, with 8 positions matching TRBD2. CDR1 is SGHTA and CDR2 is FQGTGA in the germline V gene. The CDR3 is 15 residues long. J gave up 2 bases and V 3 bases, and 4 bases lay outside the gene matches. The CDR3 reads CASSLTGGFTDTQYF. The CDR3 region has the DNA TGTGCCAGCAGCTTGACGGGAGGGTTCACAGATACGCAGTATTTT.

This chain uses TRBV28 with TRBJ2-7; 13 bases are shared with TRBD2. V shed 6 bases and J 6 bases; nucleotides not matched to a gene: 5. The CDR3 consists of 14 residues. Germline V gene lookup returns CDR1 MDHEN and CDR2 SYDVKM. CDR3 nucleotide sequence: TGTGCCAGCAGCGGACTAGCGGGAGTTTCCGAGCAGTACTTC. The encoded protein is CASSGLAGVSEQYF. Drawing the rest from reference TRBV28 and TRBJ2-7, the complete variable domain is DVKVTQSSRYLVKRTGEKVFLECVQDMDHENMFWYRQDPGLGLRLIYFSYDVKMKEKGDIPEGYSVSREKKERFSLILESASTNQTSMYLCASSGLAGVSEQYFGPGTRLTVT.

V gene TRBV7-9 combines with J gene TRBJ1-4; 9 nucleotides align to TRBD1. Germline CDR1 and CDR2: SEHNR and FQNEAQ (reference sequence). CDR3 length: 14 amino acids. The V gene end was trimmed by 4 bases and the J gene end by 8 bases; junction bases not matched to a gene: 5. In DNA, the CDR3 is TGTGCCAGCAGCTGGACAGGGGATGGGGAAAAACTGTTTTTT. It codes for CASSWTGDGEKLFF.

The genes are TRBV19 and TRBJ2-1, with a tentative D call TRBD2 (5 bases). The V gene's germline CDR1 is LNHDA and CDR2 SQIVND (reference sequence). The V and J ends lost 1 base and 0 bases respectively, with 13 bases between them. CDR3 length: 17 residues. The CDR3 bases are TGTGCCAGTAGTATAGTGGCTAGCCGCCTCTCCTACAATGAGCAGTTCTTC. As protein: CASSIVASRLSYNEQFF.

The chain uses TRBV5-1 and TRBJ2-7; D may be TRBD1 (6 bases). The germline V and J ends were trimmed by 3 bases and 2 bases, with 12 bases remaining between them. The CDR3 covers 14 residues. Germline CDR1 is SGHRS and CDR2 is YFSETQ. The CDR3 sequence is CASSWDTGAYEQYF. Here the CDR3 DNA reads TGCGCCAGCAGCTGGGACACTGGAGCCTACGAGCAGTACTTC.

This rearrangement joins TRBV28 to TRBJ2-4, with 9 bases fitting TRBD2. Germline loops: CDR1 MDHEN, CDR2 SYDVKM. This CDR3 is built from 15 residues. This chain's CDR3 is CPPGSRGGPKNIQYF. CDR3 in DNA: TGTCCCCCCGGATCGCGGGGGGGGCCCAAAAACATTCAGTACTTC.

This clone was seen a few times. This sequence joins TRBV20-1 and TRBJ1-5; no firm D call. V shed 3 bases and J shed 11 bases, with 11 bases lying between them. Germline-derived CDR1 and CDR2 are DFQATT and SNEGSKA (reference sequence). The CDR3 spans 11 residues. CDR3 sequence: CSASSSGSQHF. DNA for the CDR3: TGCAGTGCTAGCAGCTCGGGATCCCAGCATTTT.

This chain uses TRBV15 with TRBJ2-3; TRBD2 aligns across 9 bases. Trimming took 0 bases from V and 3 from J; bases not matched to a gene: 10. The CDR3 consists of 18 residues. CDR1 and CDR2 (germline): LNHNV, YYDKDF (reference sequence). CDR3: CATSRDLGSGGVTDTQYF. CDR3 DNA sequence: TGTGCCACCAGCAGAGATCTGGGTAGCGGGGGCGTAACAGATACGCAGTATTTT.

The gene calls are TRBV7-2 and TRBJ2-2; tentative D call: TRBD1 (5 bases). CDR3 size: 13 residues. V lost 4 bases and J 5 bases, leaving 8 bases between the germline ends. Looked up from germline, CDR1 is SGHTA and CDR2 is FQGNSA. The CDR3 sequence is CASSSPGTGELFF. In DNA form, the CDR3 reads TGTGCCAGCAGCTCCCCAGGGACCGGGGAGCTGTTTTTT.

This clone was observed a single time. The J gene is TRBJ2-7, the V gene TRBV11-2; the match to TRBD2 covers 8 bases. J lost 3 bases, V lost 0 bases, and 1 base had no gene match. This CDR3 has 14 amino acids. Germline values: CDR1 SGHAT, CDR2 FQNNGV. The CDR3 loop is CASSLDGGVYEQYF. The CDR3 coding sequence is TGTGCCAGCAGCTTAGACGGGGGGGTCTACGAGCAGTACTTC.

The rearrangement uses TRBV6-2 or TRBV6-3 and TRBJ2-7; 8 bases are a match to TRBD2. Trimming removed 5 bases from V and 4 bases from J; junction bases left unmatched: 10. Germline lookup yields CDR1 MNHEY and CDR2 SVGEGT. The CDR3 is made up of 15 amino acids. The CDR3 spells CASSDPAGAIYEQYF. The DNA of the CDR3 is TGTGCCAGCAGTGATCCAGCGGGAGCCATATACGAGCAGTACTTC.

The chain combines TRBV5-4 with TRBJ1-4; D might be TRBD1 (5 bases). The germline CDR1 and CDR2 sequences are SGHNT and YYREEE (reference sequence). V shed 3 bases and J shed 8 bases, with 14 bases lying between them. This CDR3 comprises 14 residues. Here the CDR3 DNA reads TGTGCCAGCAGCTCGGGGGGATGGAGGGAAAAACTGTTTTTT. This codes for CASSSGGWREKLFF.

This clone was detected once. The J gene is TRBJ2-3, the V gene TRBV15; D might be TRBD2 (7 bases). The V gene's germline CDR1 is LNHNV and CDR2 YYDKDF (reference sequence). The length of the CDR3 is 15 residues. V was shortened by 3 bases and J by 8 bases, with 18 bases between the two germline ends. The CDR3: CATSRGGITGFTQYF. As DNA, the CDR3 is TGTGCCACCAGCAGGGGGGGGATTACAGGGTTTACGCAGTATTTT.

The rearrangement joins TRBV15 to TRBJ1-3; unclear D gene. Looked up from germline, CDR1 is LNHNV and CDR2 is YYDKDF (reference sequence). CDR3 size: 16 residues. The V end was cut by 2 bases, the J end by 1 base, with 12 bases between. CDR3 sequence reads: CATSRYPLASGNTIYF. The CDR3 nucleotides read TGTGCCACCAGCAGATACCCGCTAGCTTCTGGAAACACCATATATTTT.

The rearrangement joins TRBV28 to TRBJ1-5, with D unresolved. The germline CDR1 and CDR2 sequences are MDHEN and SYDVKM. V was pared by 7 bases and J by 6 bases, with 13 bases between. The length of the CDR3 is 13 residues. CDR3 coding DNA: TGTGCCAGCACCAGAGGTGTCGTTCAGCCCCAGCATTTT. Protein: CASTRGVVQPQHF.

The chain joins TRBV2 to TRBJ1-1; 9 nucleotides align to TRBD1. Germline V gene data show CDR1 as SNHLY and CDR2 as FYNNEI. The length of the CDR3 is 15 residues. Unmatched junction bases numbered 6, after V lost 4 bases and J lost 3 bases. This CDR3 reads CASSGPGTGYTEAFF. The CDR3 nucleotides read TGTGCCAGCAGTGGGCCCGGGACAGGGTACACTGAAGCTTTCTTT.

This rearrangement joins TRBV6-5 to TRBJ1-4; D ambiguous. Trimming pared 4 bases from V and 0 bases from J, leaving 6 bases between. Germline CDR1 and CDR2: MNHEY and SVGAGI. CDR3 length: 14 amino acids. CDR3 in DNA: TGTGCCAGCAGTTTTCGTCCAACTAATGAAAAACTGTTTTTT. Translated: CASSFRPTNEKLFF.

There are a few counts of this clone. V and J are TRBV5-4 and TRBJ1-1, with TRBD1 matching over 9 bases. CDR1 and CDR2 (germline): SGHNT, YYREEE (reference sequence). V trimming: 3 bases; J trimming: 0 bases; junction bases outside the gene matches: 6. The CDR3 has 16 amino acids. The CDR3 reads CASSSWTGVMNTEAFF. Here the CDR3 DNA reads TGTGCCAGCAGCTCCTGGACAGGGGTCATGAACACTGAAGCTTTCTTT.

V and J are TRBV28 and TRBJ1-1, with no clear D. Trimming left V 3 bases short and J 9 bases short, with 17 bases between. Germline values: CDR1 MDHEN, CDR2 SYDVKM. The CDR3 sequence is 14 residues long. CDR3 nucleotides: TGTGCCAGCAGTTTCGGCCTTGGCACACAGAAAGCTTTCTTT. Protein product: CASSFGLGTQKAFF.

In DNA, the CDR3 is TGTGCCAGCAGTGGTACAACAGGGGGCGTTGGCAATCAGCCCCAGCATTTT. Protein product: CASSGTTGGVGNQPQHF. The chain has TRBV2 and TRBJ1-5; 9 bases align to TRBD1. The V segment lost 4 bases and the J segment 2 bases; nucleotides outside the gene matches: 9. The CDR3 sequence is 17 residues long. The germline CDR1 and CDR2 sequences are SNHLY and FYNNEI.

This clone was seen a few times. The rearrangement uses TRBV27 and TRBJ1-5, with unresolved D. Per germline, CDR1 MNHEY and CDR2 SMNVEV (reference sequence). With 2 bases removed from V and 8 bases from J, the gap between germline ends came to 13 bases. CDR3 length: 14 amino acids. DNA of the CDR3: TGTGCCAGCAGTTTAGGTAGAGGAAGCAAGCCCCAGCATTTT. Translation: CASSLGRGSKPQHF.

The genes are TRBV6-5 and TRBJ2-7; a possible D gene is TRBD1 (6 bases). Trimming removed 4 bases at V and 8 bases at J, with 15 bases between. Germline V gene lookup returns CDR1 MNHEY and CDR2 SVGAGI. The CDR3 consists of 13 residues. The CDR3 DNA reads TGTGCCAGCAGTTCCCAACCACAGGGCCAGCAGTACTTC. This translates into CASSSQPQGQQYF.

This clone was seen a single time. The CDR3 here is CASSPKEDRSSYEQYF. CDR3 sequence (DNA): TGCGCCAGCAGCCCTAAGGAGGATAGGAGCTCCTACGAGCAGTACTTC. The gene calls are TRBV4-1 and TRBJ2-7; tentatively, D is TRBD2 (5 bases). Trimming stripped 4 bases from V and 0 bases from J, with 16 bases between. The germline V gene encodes CDR1 MGHRA and CDR2 YSYEKL. The CDR3 is 16 amino acids.

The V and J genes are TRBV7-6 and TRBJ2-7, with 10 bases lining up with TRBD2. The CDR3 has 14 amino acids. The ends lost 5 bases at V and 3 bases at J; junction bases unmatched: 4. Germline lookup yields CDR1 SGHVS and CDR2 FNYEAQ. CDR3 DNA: TGTGCCAGCAGCCCCCGGACTAGCGGCTACGAGCAGTACTTC. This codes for CASSPRTSGYEQYF.

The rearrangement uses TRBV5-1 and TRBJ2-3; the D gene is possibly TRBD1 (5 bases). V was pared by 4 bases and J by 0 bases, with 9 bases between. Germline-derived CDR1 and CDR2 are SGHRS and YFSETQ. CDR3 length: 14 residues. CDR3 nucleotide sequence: TGCGCCAGCAGCCGACAGCCGAGCACAGATACGCAGTATTTT. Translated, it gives CASSRQPSTDTQYF.

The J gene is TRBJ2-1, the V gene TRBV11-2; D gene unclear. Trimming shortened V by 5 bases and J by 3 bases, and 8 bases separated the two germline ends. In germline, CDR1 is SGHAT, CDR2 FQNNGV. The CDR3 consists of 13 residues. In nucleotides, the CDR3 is TGTGCCAGCAGCCCCCTACGCTACAATGAGCAGTTCTTC. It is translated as CASSPLRYNEQFF.